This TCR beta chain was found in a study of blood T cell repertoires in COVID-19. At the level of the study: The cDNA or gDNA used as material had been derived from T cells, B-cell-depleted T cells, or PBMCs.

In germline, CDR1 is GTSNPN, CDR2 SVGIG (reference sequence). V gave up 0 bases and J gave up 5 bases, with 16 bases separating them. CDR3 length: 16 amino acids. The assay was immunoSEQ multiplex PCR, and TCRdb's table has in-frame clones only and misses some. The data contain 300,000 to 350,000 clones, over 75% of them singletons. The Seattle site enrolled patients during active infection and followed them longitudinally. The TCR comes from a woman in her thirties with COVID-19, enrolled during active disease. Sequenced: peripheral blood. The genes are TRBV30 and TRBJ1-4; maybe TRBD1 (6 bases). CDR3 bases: TGTGCCTGGAGTGTACCGACGGGGGGCACGAATGAAAAACTGTTTTTT. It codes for CAWSVPTGGTNEKLFF. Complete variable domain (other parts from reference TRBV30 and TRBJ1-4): SQTIHQWPATLVQPVGSPLSLECTVEGTSNPNLYWYRQAAGRGLQLLFYSVGIGQISSEVPQNLSASRPQDRQFILSSKKLLLSDSGFYLCAWSVPTGGTNEKLFFGSGTQLSVL.